This is a list of T cell receptor beta chains from one sample in a study of T cells in Graves' hyperthyroidism and ophthalmopathy. TCRdb re-called the multiplex PCR reads through MiXCR, storing one row per CDR3 protein. This table holds 500,000 or so distinct CDR3 sequences, approximately 17% found once. Sequenced material: blood. These TCRs come from a young woman with Graves' ophthalmopathy. CDR3s include the opening cysteine and the closing phenylalanine or tryptophan. D genes are given only for firm matches. Size values are once, few and many counts, or a class for expanded clones, and some rows have none.

J gene,clone size,D gene,CDR3 length,V gene,CDR3 protein,CDR3 DNA
TRBJ2-3,many,.,11,TRBV28,CAINRDDTQYF,TGTGCCATCAACAGGGACGATACGCAGTATTTT
TRBJ2-1,many,TRBD1,16,TRBV5-1,CASREGSGQGANEQFF,TGCGCCAGCAGAGAGGGATCGGGACAGGGAGCCAATGAGCAGTTCTTC
TRBJ1-1,many,.,15,TRBV30,CAWTPGRQMNTEAFF,TGTGCCTGGACCCCAGGACGGCAGATGAACACTGAAGCTTTCTTT
TRBJ2-3,.,.,15,TRBV4-1,CASSQIFGTTDTQYF,TGCGCCAGCAGCCAAATATTCGGTACCACAGATACGCAGTATTTT
TRBJ2-1,many,TRBD1,14,TRBV5-1,CASSPGQGDNEQFF,TGCGCCAGCAGCCCCGGACAGGGGGACAATGAGCAGTTCTTC
TRBJ2-7,.,.,15,TRBV5-6,CASSFGQGTTDEQYF,TGTGCCAGCAGCTTCGGGCAGGGAACAACCGACGAGCAGTACTTC
TRBJ2-1,many,TRBD2,16,TRBV20-1,CSARAGTSGRDNEQFF,TGCAGTGCTAGAGCAGGGACTAGCGGGAGAGACAATGAGCAGTTCTTC
TRBJ2-7,many,TRBD2,15,TRBV3-1,CASSQVTSGMYEQYF,TGTGCCAGCAGCCAGGTGACTAGCGGGATGTACGAGCAGTACTTC
TRBJ2-1,few,.,17,TRBV5-1,CASSRGTTGQPPHGQFF,TGCGCCAGCAGTCGGGGGACTACGGGACAACCGCCCCATGGGCAGTTCTTC
TRBJ2-7,many,TRBD2,16,TRBV27,CASGARPGGTSYEQYF,TGTGCCAGCGGAGCGCGCCCCGGGGGGACTAGCTACGAGCAGTACTTC
TRBJ1-4,few,.,14,TRBV2,CASSDRTTNEKLFF,TGTGCCAGCAGCGACAGGACAACTAATGAAAAACTGTTTTTT
TRBJ2-1,.,.,14,TRBV11-2,CASSLGRLNNEQFF,TGTGCCAGCAGCTTAGGTCGTCTAAACAATGAGCAGTTCTTC
TRBJ2-2,many,TRBD2,16,TRBV5-6,CASSPLAGGATGELFF,TGTGCCAGCAGCCCACTAGCGGGAGGAGCAACCGGGGAGCTGTTTTTT
TRBJ1-1,many,.,16,TRBV5-5,CASSLFQGSPNTEAFF,TGTGCCAGCAGCTTGTTCCAGGGATCTCCGAACACTGAAGCTTTCTTT
TRBJ1-1,.,.,13,TRBV6-1,CASRGGGVTEAFF,TGTGCCAGCCGCGGGGGGGGCGTCACTGAAGCTTTCTTT
TRBJ2-2,.,.,17,TRBV20-1,CSAQRATRGGNTGELFF,TGCAGTGCTCAGAGGGCTACCAGAGGGGGAAACACCGGGGAGCTGTTTTTT
TRBJ2-3,.,.,16,TRBV5-1,CASSLGGLTLPDTQYF,TGCGCCAGCAGCCTGGGTGGGCTCACCCTGCCAGATACGCAGTATTTT
TRBJ1-1,.,.,12,TRBV28,CASSRGRLWAFF,TGTGCCAGCAGTCGGGGCCGACTGTGGGCTTTCTTT
TRBJ2-5,many,.,18,TRBV6-1,CASSRAGWTEQFQETQYF,TGTGCCAGCAGTAGGGCGGGTTGGACAGAACAATTCCAAGAGACCCAGTACTTC
TRBJ2-3,many,TRBD1,17,TRBV15,CATSKQAGTGRADTQYF,TGTGCCACCAGCAAACAAGCGGGGACAGGGAGGGCAGATACGCAGTATTTT
TRBJ1-1,many,TRBD1,13,TRBV28,CASRGQGGTEAFF,TGTGCCAGCAGAGGACAGGGGGGTACTGAAGCTTTCTTT
TRBJ2-7,few,TRBD1,13,TRBV4-1,CASSLWTGDEQYF,TGCGCCAGCAGCCTATGGACAGGGGACGAGCAGTACTTC
TRBJ2-7,many,.,14,TRBV7-9,CASSSREQSYEQYF,TGTGCCAGCAGCTCCAGGGAGCAATCCTACGAGCAGTACTTC
TRBJ1-6,few,TRBD1,17,TRBV19,CASSAGTVKISNSPLHF,TGTGCCAGTAGTGCCGGGACAGTAAAGATCAGTAATTCACCCCTCCACTTT
TRBJ2-1,many,TRBD2,13,TRBV2,CASTLLARYEQFF,TGTGCCAGCACCCTACTAGCGAGATATGAGCAGTTCTTC
TRBJ1-5,few,TRBD1,15,TRBV28,CASRPRDRENQPQHF,TGTGCCAGCAGACCGCGGGACAGGGAGAATCAGCCCCAGCATTTT
TRBJ1-1,many,.,14,TRBV12-3/TRBV12-4,CASSLHLLNTEAFF,TGTGCCAGCAGTTTACACCTTTTGAACACTGAAGCTTTCTTT
TRBJ2-3,many,.,13,TRBV5-1,CASSLARGDTQYF,TGCGCCAGCAGCTTGGCCAGGGGAGATACGCAGTATTTT
TRBJ2-1,few,.,11,TRBV30,CAWSVEGFRFF,TGTGCCTGGAGTGTCGAAGGTTTTCGGTTCTTC
TRBJ2-7,few,TRBD2,16,TRBV3-1,CASSQGGLAGAYEQYF,TGTGCCAGCAGCCAAGGAGGACTAGCGGGAGCCTACGAGCAGTACTTC
TRBJ2-7,many,TRBD1,16,TRBV18,CASSPYGTGGEYEQYF,TGTGCCAGCTCACCCTACGGGACAGGGGGAGAATACGAGCAGTACTTC
TRBJ1-5,.,.,15,TRBV19,CASTPGQGLNQPQHF,TGTGCCAGTACCCCGGGTCAGGGTCTCAATCAGCCCCAGCATTTT
TRBJ2-7,many,TRBD1,14,TRBV20-1,CSAIKGQGLGEQYF,TGCAGTGCGATAAAAGGACAGGGATTGGGTGAGCAGTACTTC
TRBJ2-3,.,.,14,TRBV19,CASSMEQYTDTQYF,TGTGCCAGTAGTATGGAACAATACACAGATACGCAGTATTTT
TRBJ2-2,few,.,13,TRBV3-1,CASSHTGPGELFF,TGTGCCAGCAGCCACACAGGGCCCGGGGAGCTGTTTTTT
TRBJ1-6,few,TRBD1,15,TRBV10-1,CASKVLGTGDSPLHF,TGCGCCAGCAAAGTCTTGGGGACAGGGGATTCACCCCTCCACTTT
TRBJ2-7,.,.,17,TRBV20-1,CSARGWVGGLSSYEQYF,TGCAGTGCTAGGGGCTGGGTCGGCGGATTGAGCTCCTACGAGCAGTACTTC
TRBJ1-2,many,.,15,TRBV11-2,CASSLELVSDYGYTF,TGTGCCAGCAGCTTAGAACTGGTTTCTGACTATGGCTACACCTTC
TRBJ1-1,few,TRBD1,13,TRBV20-1,CSASQGAKSEAFF,TGCAGTGCTAGCCAGGGGGCGAAGTCTGAAGCTTTCTTT
TRBJ1-4,many,TRBD1,18,TRBV12-3/TRBV12-4,CASTAGWGQASTNEKLFF,TGTGCCAGCACCGCCGGTTGGGGACAGGCGTCAACTAATGAAAAACTGTTTTTT